This is a list of T cell receptor beta chains from one sample in a study of cytomegalovirus exposure and HLA in healthy donors. The method was immunoSEQ multiplex PCR; TCRdb's version includes in-frame clones alone and lacks a portion of them. Among 100,000 or so clones, around two thirds were seen once, and the ten largest hold approximately 2.2%. The specimen was PBMCs. The receptors derive from a human donor in good health. Each CDR3 is given with its conserved first and last residue. Each record gives: CDR3 length, V gene, J gene, D gene, clone size, CDR3 protein, CDR3 DNA. D genes are given only for firm matches. Size is omitted from some rows. Given values are once, few, many or a class for expanded clones.

>17|TRBV27|TRBJ1-2|TRBD1|few
CASSLRGPGGDNYGYTF
TGTGCCAGCAGCCTTAGGGGGCCGGGGGGGGATAACTATGGCTACACCTTC
>14|TRBV19|TRBJ2-1|NA|NA
CASSTGDVYNEQFF
TGTGCCAGTAGTACAGGGGATGTCTACAATGAGCAGTTCTTC
>15|TRBV5-4|TRBJ2-5|NA|NA
CASSEPNGGRETQYF
TGTGCCAGCAGCGAGCCCAATGGAGGGCGAGAGACCCAGTACTTC
>13|TRBV4-1|TRBJ1-1|TRBD1|NA
CASNTGVGMEAFF
TGCGCCAGCAACACAGGGGTAGGCATGGAAGCTTTCTTT
>16|TRBV28|TRBJ2-1|TRBD2|NA
CASTPRGLAGNNEQFF
TGTGCCAGCACCCCGAGGGGGCTAGCGGGAAACAATGAGCAGTTCTTC
>13|TRBV7-2|TRBJ1-2|TRBD1|NA
CASSRTLGQGYTF
TGTGCCAGCAGCCGGACATTGGGACAGGGCTACACCTTC
>13|TRBV7-8|TRBJ1-4|NA|once
CASRRDFNEKLFF
TGTGCCAGCCGGAGGGACTTTAATGAAAAACTGTTTTTT
>13|TRBV6-1|TRBJ1-1|NA|NA
CASPNTGGTEAFF
TGTGCCAGCCCAAACACCGGGGGGACTGAAGCTTTCTTT
>15|TRBV30|TRBJ2-3|NA|NA
CAWSVGVAPPSTQYF
TGTGCCTGGAGTGTAGGGGTGGCCCCTCCTAGTACGCAGTATTTT
>14|TRBV10-2|TRBJ1-4|NA|NA
CASRSRGDSEKLFF
TGCGCCAGCAGGAGTCGGGGGGATAGTGAAAAACTGTTTTTT
>14|TRBV10-3|TRBJ1-5|TRBD1|NA
CAISGGQGYQPQHF
TGTGCCATCAGTGGGGGACAGGGGTATCAGCCCCAGCATTTT
>13|TRBV7-7|TRBJ2-5|TRBD1|NA
CASSADRDETQYF
TGTGCTAGCAGCGCTGACAGGGACGAGACCCAGTACTTC
>12|TRBV5-1|TRBJ1-2|TRBD1|NA
CASRQGHYGYTF
TGCGCCAGCCGACAGGGCCACTATGGCTACACCTTC
>16|TRBV11-2|TRBJ2-1|TRBD2|NA
CASSFTSGSAYNEQFF
TGTGCCAGCAGCTTCACTAGCGGGAGCGCCTACAATGAGCAGTTCTTC
>15|TRBV11-2|TRBJ1-1|NA|few
CASSRRWVAGTEAFF
TGTGCCAGCAGCCGGAGGTGGGTTGCGGGCACTGAAGCTTTCTTT
>16|TRBV5-1|TRBJ2-1|TRBD1|NA
CASSYYGTGNINEQFF
TGCGCCAGCAGCTATTACGGGACAGGGAACATCAATGAGCAGTTCTTC
>15|TRBV14|TRBJ2-1|TRBD1|NA
CASSQRQGGLLRQFF
TGTGCCAGCAGCCAGAGACAGGGGGGACTACTAAGGCAGTTCTTC
>15|TRBV6-1|TRBJ2-3|TRBD2|NA
CASSDRAGSTDTQYF
TGTGCCAGCAGTGACCGAGCGGGGAGCACAGATACGCAGTATTTT
>17|TRBV15|TRBJ2-5|TRBD2|NA
CATSREVERGPGETQYF
TGTGCCACCAGCAGAGAGGTAGAGCGGGGGCCAGGGGAGACCCAGTACTTC
>13|TRBV19|TRBJ1-1|NA|few
CASTKEANTEAFF
TGTGCCAGCACCAAAGAGGCGAACACTGAAGCTTTCTTT
>14|TRBV27|TRBJ2-5|TRBD2|NA
CASRRTSGKETQYF
TGTGCCAGCAGACGGACTAGCGGTAAAGAGACCCAGTACTTC
>16|TRBV2|TRBJ1-5|TRBD1|NA
CASSNQMGQGSKPQHF
TGTGCCAGCAGTAATCAGATGGGACAGGGCAGTAAGCCCCAGCATTTT
>16|TRBV28|TRBJ1-5|TRBD1|NA
CASSEQDRGSNQPQHF
TGTGCCAGCAGCGAACAGGACAGGGGAAGCAATCAGCCCCAGCATTTT